A single sample is the source of the 22 T cell receptor beta chains below, sequenced in a study of blood T cell repertoires in COVID-19 (dated by TCRdb to the early 2020s). The library came from the immunoSEQ multiplex PCR assay. Held by TCRdb, this immuneACCESS table contains in-frame sequences only and omits some clones. Under half of the omission traces to an unresolved V gene where checked; the cause of the rest is unknown. The sample table shows a few hundred thousand clones, and approximately 81% are seen once. The ten largest clonotypes hold 3.1% of the sample. Sequencing input: peripheral blood. The receptors shown here come from a woman aged 18 to 35 with acute or convalescent COVID-19.

The chain is built from TRBV9 and TRBJ2-2, with 16 positions matching TRBD2. The germline gives CDR1 SGDLS, CDR2 YYNGEE. Germline trimming cut 4 bases from V and 7 bases from J; bases unmatched to any gene: 10. The CDR3 runs 18 residues. CDR3 DNA: TGTGCCAGCAGCCAGGGGACTAGCGGGAGGGTATATGTCGGGGAGCTGTTTTTT. Encoded protein: CASSQGTSGRVYVGELFF.

The chain joins TRBV7-6 to TRBJ2-3, with 7 bases matching TRBD2. V lost 1 base, J lost 2 bases, and 6 bases stayed unmatched. Germline V gene lookup returns CDR1 SGHVS and CDR2 FNYEAQ. This CDR3 is built from 16 residues. DNA of the CDR3: TGTGCCAGCAGCTTAGGAGCGGGGATTACCACAGATACGCAGTATTTT. Amino acid sequence: CASSLGAGITTDTQYF.

The chain carries TRBV3-1 (or the pseudogene TRBV3-2) and TRBJ2-3, with 10 bases matching TRBD1. V was clipped by 1 base and J by 2 bases; unmatched bases: 9. This CDR3 contains 18 residues. Germline lookup yields CDR1 LGHDT and CDR2 YNNKEL (reference sequence). The CDR3 protein is CASSQVPPGQGYTDTQYF. CDR3 nucleotide sequence: TGTGCCAGCAGCCAAGTTCCTCCGGGACAGGGGTACACAGATACGCAGTATTTT.

The chain recombines TRBV19 with TRBJ2-1, with 11 bases identical to TRBD2. Trimming took 7 bases from V and 4 from J; bases not matched to a gene: 9. This CDR3 is built from 16 residues. CDR1 and CDR2 from the germline V gene are LNHDA and SQIVND (reference sequence). CDR3 amino acids: CASTPTSGIVYNEQFF. The CDR3 nucleotides read TGTGCCAGTACCCCGACTAGCGGGATTGTGTACAATGAGCAGTTCTTC.

This clone was counted between two and nine times. V usage is TRBV19 and J usage is TRBJ2-7; D is undetermined. Germline V gene sequence: CDR1 LNHDA, CDR2 SQIVND (reference sequence). This CDR3 has 13 residues. Trimming stripped 0 bases from V and 4 bases from J, with 7 bases between. Here the CDR3 reads CASSIDLRYEQYF. CDR3 nucleotides: TGTGCCAGTAGTATAGATCTGCGGTACGAGCAGTACTTC. The complete variable domain, with remaining parts taken from reference TRBV19 and TRBJ2-7, reads DGGITQSPKYLFRKEGQNVTLSCEQNLNHDAMYWYRQDPGQGLRLIYYSQIVNDFQKGDIAEGYSVSREKKESFPLTVTSAQKNPTAFYLCASSIDLRYEQYFGPGTRLTVT.

The V call is TRBV5-1, the J call TRBJ2-1, with D tentatively TRBD2 (6 bases). This CDR3 contains 15 residues. Germline lookup yields CDR1 SGHRS and CDR2 YFSETQ. V was cut by 2 bases and J by 0 bases, with 9 bases left in between. CDR3 DNA: TGCGCCAGCAGCTTCCGGGGGAGCTCCTACAATGAGCAGTTCTTC. This sequence encodes CASSFRGSSYNEQFF.

The V and J genes are TRBV19 and TRBJ1-1; maybe TRBD1 (5 bases). This CDR3 is 14 amino acids long. Trimming cost V 1 base and J 4 bases, with 10 bases left between them. The germline gives CDR1 LNHDA, CDR2 SQIVND (reference sequence). CDR3 loop: CASSIVAGPTEAFF. DNA of the CDR3: TGTGCCAGTAGTATAGTGGCAGGGCCCACTGAAGCTTTCTTT.

The rearrangement links TRBV30 to TRBJ1-5; 7 nucleotides align to TRBD1. CDR3 length equals 13 residues. The J segment lost 5 bases and the V segment lost 5 bases, leaving 6 bases of the junction unmatched. Germline values: CDR1 GTSNPN, CDR2 SVGIG (reference sequence). For the CDR3, the DNA is TGTGCCTGGGGGCGGGACAGCCATCAGCCCCAGCATTTT. It codes for CAWGRDSHQPQHF.

Here the CDR3 reads CASSLYQQEGLGPQHF. DNA for the CDR3: TGTGCCAGCAGTTTATATCAACAGGAGGGTCTGGGGCCCCAGCATTTT. This rearrangement joins TRBV27 to TRBJ1-5, with D perhaps TRBD1 (5 bases). This CDR3 has 16 amino acids. The V gene lost 1 base and the J gene lost 9 bases, with 19 bases spanning the gap. From germline, CDR1 is MNHEY and CDR2 SMNVEV (reference sequence).

The chain uses TRBV3-1 (or the pseudogene TRBV3-2) and TRBJ2-5, with 10 bases fitting TRBD2. The CDR3 extends over 15 amino acids. Trimming removed 6 bases from V and 1 base from J; junction bases left unmatched: 5. The germline gives CDR1 LGHDT, CDR2 YNNKEL (reference sequence). The CDR3 loop reads CASSPGLAVQETQYF. CDR3 nucleotides: TGTGCCAGCAGTCCCGGACTAGCGGTCCAAGAGACCCAGTACTTC.

The genes are TRBV6-5 and TRBJ2-3, with D perhaps TRBD1 (5 bases). The length of the CDR3 is 15 residues. The V gene's germline CDR1 is MNHEY and CDR2 SVGAGI. V was shortened by 2 bases and J by 2 bases, with 11 bases between the two germline ends. CDR3 amino acids: CASSYEAGPTDTQYF. In DNA form, the CDR3 reads TGTGCCAGCAGTTACGAGGCAGGGCCCACAGATACGCAGTATTTT.

V usage is TRBV5-4 and J usage is TRBJ2-7, with a weak D call TRBD1 (6 bases). From germline, CDR1 is SGHNT and CDR2 YYREEE (reference sequence). This CDR3 is built from 14 residues. The V gene lost 3 bases and the J gene lost 0 bases, with 10 bases spanning the gap. CDR3 DNA sequence: TGTGCCAGCAGCTGGGGGACAAGCTCCTACGAGCAGTACTTC. This translates into CASSWGTSSYEQYF.

The chain is built from TRBV29-1 and TRBJ1-5; D call uncertain. Looked up from germline, CDR1 is SQVTM and CDR2 is ANQGSEA. There are 14 residues in the CDR3. The ends were cut back, 5 bases at V and 6 bases at J, with 17 bases in the middle. The CDR3 spells CSVSEASPSQPQHF. The CDR3 DNA reads TGCAGCGTTAGCGAAGCCTCACCCAGTCAGCCCCAGCATTTT.

V gene TRBV6-5 combines with J gene TRBJ2-7; D perhaps matches TRBD1 (6 bases). The germline V gene encodes CDR1 MNHEY and CDR2 SVGAGI. The V and J ends lost 6 bases and 1 base respectively, with 10 bases between them. This CDR3 has 13 residues. CDR3 loop: CASSRQGSYEQYF. DNA for the CDR3: TGTGCCAGCAGCCGTCAGGGGTCCTACGAGCAGTACTTC.

V and J are TRBV9 and TRBJ1-6; tentatively, D is TRBD1 (6 bases). V lost 4 bases, J lost 5 bases, and 25 bases lay in between. There are 19 residues in the CDR3. CDR1 is SGDLS, CDR2 YYNGEE, per germline. CDR3: CASSLRGQPGARDNSPLHF. CDR3 nucleotide sequence: TGTGCCAGCAGCCTCCGGGGACAACCCGGTGCCCGCGATAATTCACCCCTCCACTTT.

The V and J genes are TRBV6-5 and TRBJ2-5, with TRBD1 as a possible D gene (8 bases). This CDR3 comprises 15 residues. Germline V lookup: CDR1 MNHEY, CDR2 SVGAGI. V was clipped by 3 bases and J by 5 bases, with 16 bases between them. CDR3 protein: CASSYTGGVIETQYF. CDR3 nucleotides: TGTGCCAGCAGTTATACAGGGGGGGTAATCGAGACCCAGTACTTC.

This clone turned up a few times. The chain has TRBV3-1 (or the pseudogene TRBV3-2) and TRBJ2-7; 8 bases agree with TRBD2. This CDR3 has 14 amino acids. J gave up 3 bases and V 4 bases, and 5 bases lay outside the gene matches. Germline assignment: CDR1 LGHDT and CDR2 YNNKEL (reference sequence). CDR3 loop: CASSRISGSYEQYF. Written as DNA, the CDR3 is TGTGCCAGCAGCCGAATAAGCGGGAGCTACGAGCAGTACTTC.

This clone turned up a few times. The chain joins TRBV28 to TRBJ2-3, with D possibly matching TRBD2 (6 bases). The germline V gene encodes CDR1 MDHEN and CDR2 SYDVKM. The CDR3 consists of 16 residues. V was pared by 1 base and J by 0 bases, with 11 bases between. The CDR3 DNA is TGTGCCAGCAGTTTATTGGGGCGGGGCAGCACAGATACGCAGTATTTT. Translation: CASSLLGRGSTDTQYF.

V usage is TRBV14 and J usage is TRBJ2-6; maybe TRBD1 (5 bases). CDR3 size: 20 residues. Trimming removed 1 base at V and 1 base at J, with 20 bases between. Germline CDR1 reads SGHDN; CDR2 reads FVKESK. The CDR3 DNA reads as TGTGCCAGCAGCCAAGGGTACTTAGGGGCGCTTAGGTCTGGGGCCAACGTCCTGACTTTC. It codes for CASSQGYLGALRSGANVLTF.

Note on this clone: The sample contains more than one DNA sequence encoding this CDR3. The chain recombines TRBV7-3 with TRBJ1-1, with D perhaps matching TRBD1 (5 bases). This CDR3 spans 13 amino acids. V was shortened by 2 bases and J by 2 bases, with 6 bases between the two germline ends. Germline V CDR1 and CDR2: SGHTA, FQGTGA. Written as DNA, the CDR3 is TGTGCCAGCAGCTTACAGGGCAACACTGAAGCTTTCTTT. It translates to CASSLQGNTEAFF.

This rearrangement joins TRBV28 to TRBJ2-2, with D possibly being TRBD1 (6 bases). Germline CDR1 and CDR2: MDHEN and SYDVKM. The CDR3 spans 16 residues. The CDR3 DNA is TGTGCGACCAAGGCTGCCTTAGGACAGTACACCGGGGAGCTGTTTTTT. Its translation: CATKAALGQYTGELFF.

The gene calls are TRBV7-2 and TRBJ2-7, with 9 bases matching TRBD2. The V and J ends lost 1 base and 6 bases, in that order; junction bases with no gene match: 4. The germline V gene encodes CDR1 SGHTA and CDR2 FQGNSA. This CDR3 comprises 14 residues. The CDR3 spells CASSLGGLAAEQYF. In nucleotides, the CDR3 is TGTGCCAGCAGCTTAGGGGGACTAGCAGCCGAGCAGTACTTC.